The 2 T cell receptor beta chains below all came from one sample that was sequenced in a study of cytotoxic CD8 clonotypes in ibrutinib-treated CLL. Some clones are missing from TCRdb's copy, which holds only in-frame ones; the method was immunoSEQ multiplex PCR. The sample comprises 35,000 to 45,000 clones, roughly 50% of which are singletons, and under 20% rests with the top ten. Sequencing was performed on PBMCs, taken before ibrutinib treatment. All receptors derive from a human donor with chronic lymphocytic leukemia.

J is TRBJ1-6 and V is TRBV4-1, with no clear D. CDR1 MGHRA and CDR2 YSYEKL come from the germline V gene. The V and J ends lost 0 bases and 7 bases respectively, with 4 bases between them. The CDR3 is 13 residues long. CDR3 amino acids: CASSQDGNSPLHF. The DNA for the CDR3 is TGCGCCAGCAGCCAAGATGGGAATTCACCCCTCCACTTT.

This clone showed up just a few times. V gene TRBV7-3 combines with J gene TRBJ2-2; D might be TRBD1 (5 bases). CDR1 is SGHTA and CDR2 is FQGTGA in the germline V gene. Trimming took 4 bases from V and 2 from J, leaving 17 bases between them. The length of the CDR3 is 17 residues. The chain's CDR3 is CASSSPPDSSNTGELFF. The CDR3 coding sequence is TGTGCCAGCAGCTCGCCTCCAGACAGTTCCAACACCGGGGAGCTGTTTTTT.